These 30 T cell receptor beta chains came from one sample sequenced in a study of early T cells in non-severe SARS-CoV-2 infection. TCRdb reprocessed the 5' RACE reads with MiXCR, giving one entry per CDR3 protein. The table includes 75,000 to 100,000 distinct CDR3 sequences, roughly 17% detected once. Sequenced material: whole blood. The receptors come from an adult who was a healthcare worker with PCR-confirmed SARS-CoV-2 infection or an uninfected control (not recorded which).

This clonotype has a handful of counts. The chain joins TRBV7-2 to TRBJ2-2; maybe TRBD1 (6 bases). The CDR3 spans 16 residues. Trimming removed 2 bases from V and 1 base from J, with 11 bases in between. In germline, CDR1 is SGHTA, CDR2 FQGNSA. CDR3 sequence reads: CASSLNRALNTGELFF. The CDR3 coding sequence is TGTGCCAGCAGCTTAAACAGGGCCTTGAACACCGGGGAGCTGTTTTTT.

The chain recombines TRBV25-1 with TRBJ1-2; no firm D call. CDR3 length equals 11 residues. Trimming cost V 8 bases and J 2 bases, with 6 bases left between them. Germline V gene lookup returns CDR1 MGHDK and CDR2 SYGVNS. As DNA, the CDR3 is TGTGCCAGCCGAGGCAACTATGGCTACACCTTC. It specifies CASRGNYGYTF.

The chain employs TRBV28 and TRBJ1-4; the match to TRBD1 covers 8 bases. Germline trimming cut 3 bases from V and 4 bases from J; bases unmatched to any gene: 4. The CDR3 runs 15 residues. The germline V gene has CDR1 MDHEN and CDR2 SYDVKM. CDR3 nucleotide sequence: TGTGCCAGCAGTTTCCCACAGGGGGTTAATGAAAAACTGTTTTTT. It translates to CASSFPQGVNEKLFF.

At least ten counts were recorded for this clonotype. The chain uses TRBV20-1 and TRBJ1-1, with unresolved D. The CDR3 contains 12 residues. Between the trimmed V and J ends, which lost 4 bases and 0 bases, there was a span of 6 bases. Germline V gene lookup returns CDR1 DFQATT and CDR2 SNEGSKA (reference sequence). The CDR3 sequence is CSAKRMNTEAFF. The CDR3 DNA reads TGCAGTGCTAAAAGGATGAACACTGAAGCTTTCTTT.

The chain uses TRBV4-3 and TRBJ1-1; 8 nucleotides agree with TRBD1. V shed 3 bases and J 0 bases; nucleotides not matched to a gene: 3. The CDR3 extends over 15 amino acids. Germline V gives CDR1 LGHNA, CDR2 YSLEER. As DNA, the CDR3 is TGCGCCAGCAGCCAGAGGACAGGGCTGAACACTGAAGCTTTCTTT. This gives the protein CASSQRTGLNTEAFF.

V usage is TRBV21-1 and J usage is TRBJ1-1; TRBD1 is the table's D call, not checked against the DNA. TRBV21-1 is designated a pseudogene. This CDR3 has 16 residues. CDR3 nucleotide sequence: TGTACCAGCCTCGACAGGGCGAGAAGCATAAACACTGAAGCTTTCTTT. Its translation is CTSLDRARSINTEAFF.

This clonotype has just one count. The chain carries TRBV10-3 and TRBJ2-2; D is possibly TRBD1 or TRBD2 (5 bases each). The CDR3 is made up of 15 amino acids. Trimming cost V 6 bases and J 6 bases, with 17 bases left between them. Germline V gene data show CDR1 as ENHRY and CDR2 as SYGVKD. The CDR3 spells CAIREDGDAAGELFF. The DNA of the CDR3 is TGTGCCATCAGAGAGGACGGGGACGCGGCCGGGGAGCTGTTTTTT.

This clonotype has just a few counts. The chain has TRBV11-2 and TRBJ2-7; D is perhaps TRBD2 (6 bases). Germline V gene lookup returns CDR1 SGHAT and CDR2 FQNNGV. V lost 1 base and J lost 5, with 18 bases in between. The CDR3 extends over 16 amino acids. The CDR3 region is CASSLVRRGNFHEQYF. In DNA form, the CDR3 reads TGTGCCAGCAGCTTAGTTAGGAGGGGAAATTTCCACGAGCAGTACTTC.

The CDR3 spells CSAGQGVSYEQYF. The CDR3 coding sequence is TGCAGCGCGGGACAGGGGGTTTCCTACGAGCAGTACTTC. This chain joins TRBV29-1 and TRBJ2-7; 11 nucleotides match TRBD1. CDR3 size: 13 residues. Trimming cost V 7 bases and J 1 base; bases outside gene matches: 3. Germline V gene data show CDR1 as SQVTM and CDR2 as ANQGSEA.

V gene TRBV28 combines with J gene TRBJ2-2, with 7 bases matching TRBD2. Trimming at V came to 3 bases and at J to 0 bases, leaving 4 bases not matched to a gene. Germline V gives CDR1 MDHEN, CDR2 SYDVKM. The CDR3 loop spans 16 amino acids. CDR3 in DNA: TGTGCCAGCAGTTTTCTGGGAGGGGCGAACACCGGGGAGCTGTTTTTT. Protein product: CASSFLGGANTGELFF.

The chain couples TRBV7-9 to TRBJ1-1; D ambiguous. Trimming shortened V by 2 bases and J by 1 base, and 11 bases separated the two germline ends. Germline CDR1 reads SEHNR; CDR2 reads FQNEAQ (reference sequence). The CDR3 contains 15 residues. The CDR3 sequence: CASSLMARKNTEAFF. For the CDR3, the DNA is TGTGCCAGCAGCTTAATGGCGCGGAAGAACACTGAAGCTTTCTTT.

The CDR3 region is CASSLTGQTNNEQFF. CDR3 bases: TGTGCCAGCAGCTTAACGGGCCAGACCAACAATGAGCAGTTCTTC. The gene calls are TRBV7-2 and TRBJ2-1; D is undetermined. The germline V gene has CDR1 SGHTA and CDR2 FQGNSA. This CDR3 contains 15 residues. The V gene lost 2 bases and the J gene lost 5 bases, with 13 bases spanning the gap.

The chain joins TRBV5-4 to TRBJ2-5, with D unresolved. Germline CDR1 reads SGHNT; CDR2 reads YYREEE (reference sequence). V lost 4 bases and J lost 2, with 9 bases in between. There are 13 residues in the CDR3. The CDR3 sequence: CASSQELQETQYF. CDR3 DNA: TGTGCCAGCAGCCAGGAATTACAAGAGACCCAGTACTTC. The variable domain in full, with the rest retrieved from reference TRBV5-4 and TRBJ2-5, is ETGVTQSPTHLIKTRGQQVTLRCSSQSGHNTVSWYQQALGQGPQFIFQYYREEENGRGNFPPRFSGLQFPNYSSELNVNALELDDSALYLCASSQELQETQYFGPGTRLLVL.

This clonotype was counted between two and nine times. The J gene is TRBJ2-7, the V gene TRBV10-3; TRBD1 is a possible D gene (5 bases). CDR1 and CDR2 (germline): ENHRY, SYGVKD. Trimming took 0 bases from V and 0 from J, leaving 15 bases between them. The CDR3 spans 17 residues. The CDR3 loop reads CAISESVLGVLSYEQYF. The CDR3 nucleotides read TGTGCCATCAGTGAGTCGGTGTTAGGGGTCCTCTCCTACGAGCAGTACTTC.

Only a few counts were recorded for this clonotype. The chain carries TRBV18 and TRBJ2-3, with 7 bases aligning to TRBD2. The V segment lost 4 bases and the J segment 14 bases; nucleotides outside the gene matches: 12. The CDR3 extends over 13 amino acids. Germline V gene sequence: CDR1 KGHSH, CDR2 LQKENI. This CDR3 reads CASSLRRRETPYF. CDR3 DNA: TGTGCCAGCTCACTTCGACGGCGGGAGACTCCGTATTTT.

DNA of the CDR3: TGTGCCAGCAGCTTAGTGGGGAGAGCGAAAAAGAGCCAGAACACTGAAGCTTTCTTT. Amino acid sequence: CASSLVGRAKKSQNTEAFF. The chain is built from TRBV7-2 and TRBJ1-1; no clear D. CDR3 length: 19 amino acids. Germline V gives CDR1 SGHTA, CDR2 FQGNSA. V lost 1 base, J lost 1 base, and 22 bases lay in between.

This chain uses TRBV20-1 with TRBJ1-6; 7 bases fit TRBD1. This CDR3 spans 12 amino acids. CDR1 and CDR2 (germline): DFQATT, SNEGSKA (reference sequence). V gave up 3 bases and J gave up 10 bases; unmatched junction bases: 3. The DNA for the CDR3 is TGCAGTGCTAGCAGGGGGTCGTCACCCCTCCACTTT. Translated, it gives CSASRGSSPLHF.

Notes on this clonotype: This may be a read error: a much more frequent sequence differs by one nucleotide. J is TRBJ1-6 and V is TRBV7-2, with TRBD1 as a possible D gene (5 bases). In germline, CDR1 is SGHTA, CDR2 FQGNSA. Trimming stripped 7 bases from V and 10 bases from J, with 17 bases between. This CDR3 region has 14 residues. In DNA form, the CDR3 reads TGTGCCAGCACCCTCGGCAGGGCTGGGTCACCCCTCCACTTT. The encoded protein is CASTLGRAGSPLHF.

This clonotype has only a few counts. The CDR3, as DNA: TGTGCCAGCAGCCGCGGGGGGTACGAGCAGTACTTC. This encodes CASSRGGYEQYF. The genes are TRBV11-1 and TRBJ2-7; 8 bases line up with TRBD2. J lost 4 bases, V lost 5 bases, and 1 base had no gene match. Germline V gene lookup returns CDR1 SGHAT and CDR2 FQDESV (reference sequence). This CDR3 region has 12 residues.

The chain recombines TRBV7-9 with TRBJ1-5; D is uncertain. CDR1 is SEHNR, CDR2 FQNEAQ, per germline (reference sequence). There are 14 residues in the CDR3. Trimming took 1 base from V and 3 from J, leaving 7 bases between them. The CDR3 DNA reads as TGTGCCAGCAGCTTAGGTGGGCTCAATCAGCCCCAGCATTTT. It translates to CASSLGGLNQPQHF.

The chain couples TRBV5-1 to TRBJ2-1, with D possibly being TRBD1 (5 bases). The germline V and J ends were trimmed by 1 base and 10 bases, with 18 bases remaining between them. This CDR3 has 15 amino acids. The germline gives CDR1 SGHRS, CDR2 YFSETQ. The CDR3, as DNA: TGCGCCAGCAGCTTGTTAGGACAATCCTTAGGGGAGCAGTTCTTC. As protein: CASSLLGQSLGEQFF.

In this sample, this clonotype turned up a few times. The CDR3 region is CASSRGQGYTEAFF. DNA for the CDR3: TGTGCCAGCAGTCGAGGACAGGGCTACACTGAAGCTTTCTTT. This chain links TRBV12-3 or TRBV12-4 with TRBJ1-1; TRBD1 aligns across 8 bases. The CDR3 spans 14 residues. Unmatched junction bases numbered 5, after V lost 5 bases and J lost 3 bases.

In this sample, this clonotype turned up a few times. V usage is TRBV2 and J usage is TRBJ2-2, with D perhaps TRBD2 (5 bases). The ends were cut back, 2 bases at V and 6 bases at J, with 13 bases in the middle. Germline CDR1 is SNHLY and CDR2 is FYNNEI. The CDR3 contains 15 residues. CDR3 residues: CASSELAVSAGELFF. For the CDR3, the DNA is TGTGCCAGCAGTGAACTAGCTGTGTCGGCCGGGGAGCTGTTTTTT.

The chain links TRBV20-1 to TRBJ2-1, with 11 positions matching TRBD2. The ends lost 4 bases at V and 7 bases at J; junction bases unmatched: 6. CDR1 DFQATT and CDR2 SNEGSKA come from the germline V gene (reference sequence). CDR3 size: 14 residues. The CDR3 nucleotides read TGCAGTGCTATTAGCGGGAGGGCCATAAATGAGCAGTTCTTC. Amino acids: CSAISGRAINEQFF.

The sample holds a few counts of this clonotype. The chain is built from TRBV7-6 and TRBJ1-3, with 9 bases that match TRBD1. V dropped 4 bases and J dropped 0; count of bases not matched to a gene: 4. The CDR3 is 16 residues long. Germline values: CDR1 SGHVS, CDR2 FNYEAQ. The CDR3 protein is CASSSGQGLSGNTIYF. The CDR3 DNA is TGTGCCAGCAGCTCAGGACAGGGGCTCTCTGGAAACACCATATATTTT.

V usage is TRBV29-1 and J usage is TRBJ1-5; TRBD1 is a possible D gene (6 bases). Germline V gene sequence: CDR1 SQVTM, CDR2 ANQGSEA. The germline V and J ends were trimmed by 7 bases and 0 bases, with 13 bases remaining between them. The CDR3 is 14 residues long. The CDR3 region has the DNA TGCAGCGACCCGACAGGAGCTAGCAATCAGCCCCAGCATTTT. This encodes CSDPTGASNQPQHF. Combining the CDR3 with reference TRBV29-1 and TRBJ1-5 gives the whole variable domain SAVISQKPSRDICQRGTSLTIQCQVDSQVTMMFWYRQQPGQSLTLIATANQGSEATYESGFVIDKFPISRPNLTFSTLTVSNMSPEDSSIYLCSDPTGASNQPQHFGDGTRLSIL.

This clonotype was seen many times. The chain combines TRBV5-1 with TRBJ2-2; D unclear. The CDR3 consists of 14 residues. Per the germline V gene, CDR1 is SGHRS and CDR2 is YFSETQ. Trimming cost V 4 bases and J 4 bases, with 11 bases left between them. Here the CDR3 reads CASSTSGSTGELFF. The DNA for the CDR3 is TGCGCCAGCAGCACGTCTGGTTCCACCGGGGAGCTGTTTTTT. Supplemented by reference TRBV5-1 and TRBJ2-2, the full variable domain reads KAGVTQTPRYLIKTRGQQVTLSCSPISGHRSVSWYQQTPGQGLQFLFEYFSETQRNKGNFPGRFSGRQFSNSRSEMNVSTLELGDSALYLCASSTSGSTGELFFGEGSRLTVL.

As to this clonotype: Compared with germline, one end of the junction differs, possibly owing to a read error. The chain links TRBV7-2 to TRBJ2-5; TRBD2 matches at 10 bases. This CDR3 is 15 amino acids long. Germline CDR1 reads SGHTA; CDR2 reads FQGNSA. Here the CDR3 DNA reads TGTGCCAGCAACTTAAAGCGGGGGGGCCAAGAGACCCAGTACTTC. This gives the protein CASNLKRGGQETQYF.

The sample holds a few counts of this clonotype. The chain carries TRBV6-2 or TRBV6-3 and TRBJ2-3, with D possibly being TRBD2 (7 bases). The CDR3 covers 15 residues. The V end was cut by 5 bases, the J end by 2 bases, with 14 bases between. From germline, CDR1 is MNHEY and CDR2 SVGEGT. This chain's CDR3 is CASSASGGYTDTQYF. DNA of the CDR3: TGTGCCAGCAGTGCCTCGGGGGGCTACACAGATACGCAGTATTTT.

This clonotype has only a few counts. V gene TRBV6-6 combines with J gene TRBJ2-5; D is possibly TRBD2 (5 bases). Germline V gives CDR1 MNHNY, CDR2 SVGAGI (reference sequence). The V and J ends lost 6 bases and 5 bases respectively, with 22 bases between them. The CDR3 is made up of 16 amino acids. CDR3 in DNA: TGTGCCAGCAGCCCCGTTACTAGATACTCTATGGAGACCCAGTACTTC. Protein: CASSPVTRYSMETQYF.